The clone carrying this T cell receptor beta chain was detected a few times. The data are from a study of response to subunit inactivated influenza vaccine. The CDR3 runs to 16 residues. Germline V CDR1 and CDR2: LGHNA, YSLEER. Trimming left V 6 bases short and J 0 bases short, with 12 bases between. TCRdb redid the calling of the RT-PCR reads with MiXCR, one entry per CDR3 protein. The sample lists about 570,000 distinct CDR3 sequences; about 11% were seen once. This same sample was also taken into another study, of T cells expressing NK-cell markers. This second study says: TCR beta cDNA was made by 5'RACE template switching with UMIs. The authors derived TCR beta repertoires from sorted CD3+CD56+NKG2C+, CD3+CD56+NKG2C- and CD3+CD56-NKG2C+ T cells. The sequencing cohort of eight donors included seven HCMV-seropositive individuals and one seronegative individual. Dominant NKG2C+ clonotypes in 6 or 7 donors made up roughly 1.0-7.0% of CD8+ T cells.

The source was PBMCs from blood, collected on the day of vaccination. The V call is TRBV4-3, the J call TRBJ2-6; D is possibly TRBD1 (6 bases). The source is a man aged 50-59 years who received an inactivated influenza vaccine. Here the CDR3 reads CASSRWGPSGANVLTF. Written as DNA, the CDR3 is TGCGCCAGCAGTCGGTGGGGGCCCTCTGGGGCCAACGTCCTGACTTTC.